This T cell receptor beta chain derives from a study of cytomegalovirus exposure and HLA in healthy donors. Germline CDR1 LNHDA, CDR2 SQIVND (reference sequence). CDR3 size: 17 residues. Trimming left V 3 bases short and J 3 bases short, with 20 bases between. General study results and limits: Rarity held for most TCR sequences, but there were some public TCRs that occurred in many donors.

Remarks on this clone: Its antigen is unidentified.

With 60 Vbeta and 13 Jbeta primers, the PCR was carried out. The table came from immunoSEQ multiplex PCR; TCRdb's copy has only in-frame clones and leaves some out. The data show 200,000 to 250,000 clones, with 70% to 80% seen just once and 1.8% held by the top ten. The chain employs TRBV19 and TRBJ1-1; D is perhaps TRBD1 (5 bases). The clonotype comes from a woman in her twenties or thirties in good health and CMV-seronegative. Sequencing was performed on PBMCs. CDR3 sequence reads: CASSIGRSGRGYTEAFF. Written as DNA, the CDR3 is TGTGCCAGTAGTATTGGAAGGTCTGGGAGGGGTTACACTGAAGCTTTCTTT.